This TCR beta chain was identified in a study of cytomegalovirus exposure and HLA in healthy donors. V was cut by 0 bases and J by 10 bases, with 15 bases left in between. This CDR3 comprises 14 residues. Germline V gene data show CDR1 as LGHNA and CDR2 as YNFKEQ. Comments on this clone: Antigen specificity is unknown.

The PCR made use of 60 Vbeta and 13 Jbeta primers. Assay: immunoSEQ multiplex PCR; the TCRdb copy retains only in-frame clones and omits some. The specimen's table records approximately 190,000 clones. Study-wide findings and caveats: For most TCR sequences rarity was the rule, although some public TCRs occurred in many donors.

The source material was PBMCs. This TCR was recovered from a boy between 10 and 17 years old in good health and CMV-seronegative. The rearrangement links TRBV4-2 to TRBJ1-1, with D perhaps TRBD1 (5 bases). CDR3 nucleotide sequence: TGTGCCAGCAGCCAAGAAGATATATTACAGGTAGCTTTCTTT. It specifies CASSQEDILQVAFF.